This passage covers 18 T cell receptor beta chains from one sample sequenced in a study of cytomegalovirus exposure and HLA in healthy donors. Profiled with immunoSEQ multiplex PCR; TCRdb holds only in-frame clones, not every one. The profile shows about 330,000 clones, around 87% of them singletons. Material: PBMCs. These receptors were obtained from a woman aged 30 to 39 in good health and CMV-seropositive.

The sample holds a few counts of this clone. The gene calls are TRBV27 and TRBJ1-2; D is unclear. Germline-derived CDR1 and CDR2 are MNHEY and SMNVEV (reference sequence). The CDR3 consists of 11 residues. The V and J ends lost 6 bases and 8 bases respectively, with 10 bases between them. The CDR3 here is CASRGRLGYTF. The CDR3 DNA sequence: TGTGCCAGCAGAGGGCGTCTGGGCTACACCTTC.

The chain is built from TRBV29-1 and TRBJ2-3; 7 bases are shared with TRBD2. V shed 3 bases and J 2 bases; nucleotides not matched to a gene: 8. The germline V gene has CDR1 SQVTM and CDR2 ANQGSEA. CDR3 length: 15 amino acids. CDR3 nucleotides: TGCAGCGTTGAGGGTCTAGCGGACATCACAGATACGCAGTATTTT. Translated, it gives CSVEGLADITDTQYF.

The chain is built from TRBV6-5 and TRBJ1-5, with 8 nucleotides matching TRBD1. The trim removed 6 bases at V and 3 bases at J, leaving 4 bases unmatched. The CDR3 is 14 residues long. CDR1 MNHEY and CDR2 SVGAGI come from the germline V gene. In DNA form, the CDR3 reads TGTGCCAGCAGAGGGACAGGCCCCAATCAGCCCCAGCATTTT. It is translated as CASRGTGPNQPQHF.

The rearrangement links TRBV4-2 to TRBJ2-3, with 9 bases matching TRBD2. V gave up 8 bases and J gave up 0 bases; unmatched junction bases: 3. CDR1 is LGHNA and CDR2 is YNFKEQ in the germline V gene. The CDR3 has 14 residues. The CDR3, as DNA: TGTGCCAGCCGACTAGCGGCTAGCACAGATACGCAGTATTTT. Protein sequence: CASRLAASTDTQYF.

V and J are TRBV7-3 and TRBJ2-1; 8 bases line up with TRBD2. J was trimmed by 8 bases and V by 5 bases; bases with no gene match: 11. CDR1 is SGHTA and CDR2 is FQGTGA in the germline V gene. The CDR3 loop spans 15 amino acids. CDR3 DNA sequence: TGTGCCAGCAGCCCCATCCCGGGACTAGGACATGAGCAGTTCTTC. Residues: CASSPIPGLGHEQFF.

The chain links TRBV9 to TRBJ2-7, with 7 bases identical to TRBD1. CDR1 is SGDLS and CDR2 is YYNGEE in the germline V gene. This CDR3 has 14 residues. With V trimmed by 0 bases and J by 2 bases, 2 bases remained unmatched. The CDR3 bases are TGTGCCAGCAGCGTAGACGGGACAGCCTACGAGCAGTACTTC. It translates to CASSVDGTAYEQYF.

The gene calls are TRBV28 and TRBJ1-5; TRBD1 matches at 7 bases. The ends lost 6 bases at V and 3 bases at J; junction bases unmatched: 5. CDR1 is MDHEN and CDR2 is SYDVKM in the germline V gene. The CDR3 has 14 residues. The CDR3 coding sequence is TGTGCCAGCAGGGAACAGGGGTTCAATCAGCCCCAGCATTTT. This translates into CASREQGFNQPQHF. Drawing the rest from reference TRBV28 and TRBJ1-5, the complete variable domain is DVKVTQSSRYLVKRTGEKVFLECVQDMDHENMFWYRQDPGLGLRLIYFSYDVKMKEKGDIPEGYSVSREKKERFSLILESASTNQTSMYLCASREQGFNQPQHFGDGTRLSIL.

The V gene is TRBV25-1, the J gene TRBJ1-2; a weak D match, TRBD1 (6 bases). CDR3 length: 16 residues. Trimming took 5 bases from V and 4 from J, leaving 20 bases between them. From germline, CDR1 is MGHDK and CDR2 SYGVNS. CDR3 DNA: TGTGCCAGCAGTCAAGCGTCCGTAGGGGGTCGCTATGGCTACACCTTC. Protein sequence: CASSQASVGGRYGYTF.

The CDR3 nucleotides read TGTGCCAGCAGCGTCGGCGGGACGACCGGGGAGCTGTTTTTT. Its protein product is CASSVGGTTGELFF. The chain uses TRBV9 and TRBJ2-2, with D possibly TRBD2 on 6 matching bases. Between the trimmed V and J ends, which lost 2 bases and 5 bases, there was a span of 10 bases. Germline V gene lookup returns CDR1 SGDLS and CDR2 YYNGEE. This CDR3 is 14 amino acids long.

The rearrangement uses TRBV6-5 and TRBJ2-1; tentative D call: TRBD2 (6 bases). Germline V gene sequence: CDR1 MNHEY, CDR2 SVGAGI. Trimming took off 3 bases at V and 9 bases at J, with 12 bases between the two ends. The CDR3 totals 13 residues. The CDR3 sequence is CASSYRVGGEQFF. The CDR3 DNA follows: TGTGCCAGCAGTTATAGGGTGGGGGGTGAGCAGTTCTTC.

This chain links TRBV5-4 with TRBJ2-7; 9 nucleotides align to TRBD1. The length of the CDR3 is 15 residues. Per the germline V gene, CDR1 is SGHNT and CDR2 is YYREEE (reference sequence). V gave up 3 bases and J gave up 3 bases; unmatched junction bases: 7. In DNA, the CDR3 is TGTGCCAGCAGCTCCGGGACAGGGATAAACTACGAGCAGTACTTC. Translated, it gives CASSSGTGINYEQYF. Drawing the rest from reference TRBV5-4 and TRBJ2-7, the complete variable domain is ETGVTQSPTHLIKTRGQQVTLRCSSQSGHNTVSWYQQALGQGPQFIFQYYREEENGRGNFPPRFSGLQFPNYSSELNVNALELDDSALYLCASSSGTGINYEQYFGPGTRLTVT.

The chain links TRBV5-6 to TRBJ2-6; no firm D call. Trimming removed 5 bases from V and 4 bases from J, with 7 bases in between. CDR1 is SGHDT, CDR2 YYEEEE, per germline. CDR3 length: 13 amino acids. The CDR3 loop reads CASSMGGANVLTF. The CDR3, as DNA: TGTGCCAGCAGTATGGGCGGGGCCAACGTCCTGACTTTC.

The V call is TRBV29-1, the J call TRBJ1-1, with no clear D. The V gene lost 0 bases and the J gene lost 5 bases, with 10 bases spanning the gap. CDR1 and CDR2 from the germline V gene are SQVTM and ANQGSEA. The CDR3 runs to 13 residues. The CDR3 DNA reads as TGCAGCGTTGAAGATCGGGGTTGGACTGAAGCTTTCTTT. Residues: CSVEDRGWTEAFF. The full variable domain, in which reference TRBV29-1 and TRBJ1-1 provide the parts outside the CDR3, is SAVISQKPSRDICQRGTSLTIQCQVDSQVTMMFWYRQQPGQSLTLIATANQGSEATYESGFVIDKFPISRPNLTFSTLTVSNMSPEDSSIYLCSVEDRGWTEAFFGQGTRLTVV.

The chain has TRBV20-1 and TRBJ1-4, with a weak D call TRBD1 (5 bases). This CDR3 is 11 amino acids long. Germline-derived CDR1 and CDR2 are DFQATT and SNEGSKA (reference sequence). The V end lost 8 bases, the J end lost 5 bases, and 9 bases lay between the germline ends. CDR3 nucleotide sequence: TGCAGTAGGGACGGCAATGAAAAACTGTTTTTT. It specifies CSRDGNEKLFF.

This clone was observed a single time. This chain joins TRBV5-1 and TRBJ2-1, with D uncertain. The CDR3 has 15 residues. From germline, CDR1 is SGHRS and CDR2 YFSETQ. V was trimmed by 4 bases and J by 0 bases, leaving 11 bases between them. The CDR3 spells CASSPGASSYNEQFF. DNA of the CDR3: TGCGCCAGCAGCCCCGGCGCCAGCTCCTACAATGAGCAGTTCTTC.

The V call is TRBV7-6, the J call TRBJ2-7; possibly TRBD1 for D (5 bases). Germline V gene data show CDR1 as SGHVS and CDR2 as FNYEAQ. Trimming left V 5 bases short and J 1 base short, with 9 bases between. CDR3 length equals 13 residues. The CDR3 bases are TGTGCCAGCAGCCCGTACAGGTCCTACGAGCAGTACTTC. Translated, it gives CASSPYRSYEQYF.

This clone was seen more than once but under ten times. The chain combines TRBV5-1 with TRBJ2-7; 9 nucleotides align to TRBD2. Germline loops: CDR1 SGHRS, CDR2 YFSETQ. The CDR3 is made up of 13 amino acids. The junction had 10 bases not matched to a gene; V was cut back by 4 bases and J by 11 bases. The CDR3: CASSTGPGLAKYF. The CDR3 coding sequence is TGCGCCAGCAGCACCGGGCCGGGACTAGCAAAGTACTTC.

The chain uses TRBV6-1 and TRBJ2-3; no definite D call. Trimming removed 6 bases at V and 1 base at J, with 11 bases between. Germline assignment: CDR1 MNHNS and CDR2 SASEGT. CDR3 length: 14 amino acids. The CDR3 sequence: CASRILYGTDTQYF. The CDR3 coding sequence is TGTGCCAGCAGGATTTTGTACGGCACAGATACGCAGTATTTT.